The 22 T cell receptor beta chains in this list originate from one sample, sequenced in a study of T-cell memory formation after mild COVID-19. TCRdb recomputed calls from the 5' RACE reads with MiXCR, one row per CDR3 protein. The table shows hundreds of thousands of distinct CDR3 sequences, with about 20% occurring only once. Sequencing was carried out using PBMCs or a T cell subset sorted from them (not recorded which). These receptors were obtained from an adult woman who had mild COVID-19 (a few samples of this study predate the infection). Cell type and time point are not known.

The genes are TRBV5-4 and TRBJ2-1; D gene unclear. Germline V gene sequence: CDR1 SGHNT, CDR2 YYREEE (reference sequence). The CDR3 has 13 residues. The V and J ends lost 7 bases and 6 bases respectively, with 14 bases between them. This CDR3 reads CASGSTQVNEQFF. The CDR3 region has the DNA TGTGCCAGCGGATCGACTCAGGTCAATGAGCAGTTCTTC.

This clonotype was recorded a few times. The chain has TRBV7-9 and TRBJ1-1; the D gene is possibly TRBD1 (5 bases). Per the germline V gene, CDR1 is SEHNR and CDR2 is FQNEAQ (reference sequence). V shed 5 bases and J shed 3 bases, with 10 bases lying between them. CDR3 size: 13 residues. The CDR3 spells CASSAGTHTEAFF. In DNA, the CDR3 is TGTGCCAGCAGCGCCGGGACTCACACTGAAGCTTTCTTT.

This clonotype turned up a few times. The V gene is TRBV5-1, the J gene TRBJ2-3; D gene unclear. Germline V gene lookup returns CDR1 SGHRS and CDR2 YFSETQ. V was pared by 2 bases and J by 0 bases, with 10 bases between. The length of the CDR3 is 15 residues. DNA of the CDR3: TGCGCCAGCAGCTTCCGTGAGCGAAGCACAGATACGCAGTATTTT. This gives the protein CASSFRERSTDTQYF. The full variable domain, completed using reference TRBV5-1 and TRBJ2-3, is KAGVTQTPRYLIKTRGQQVTLSCSPISGHRSVSWYQQTPGQGLQFLFEYFSETQRNKGNFPGRFSGRQFSNSRSEMNVSTLELGDSALYLCASSFRERSTDTQYFGPGTRLTVL.

This clonotype was counted between two and nine times. This rearrangement joins TRBV4-1 to TRBJ1-3; 10 bases map to TRBD1. Germline-derived CDR1 and CDR2 are MGHRA and YSYEKL. The CDR3 length is 17 residues. The J segment lost 2 bases and the V segment lost 1 base, leaving 5 bases of the junction unmatched. The CDR3 DNA reads as TGCGCCAGCAGCCAAGGTCCGGGACAGGGGACTGGAAACACCATATATTTT. It yields the protein CASSQGPGQGTGNTIYF.

The chain combines TRBV27 with TRBJ2-2; no definite D call. This CDR3 contains 15 residues. The V end was cut by 2 bases, the J end by 1 base, with 8 bases between. CDR1 is MNHEY and CDR2 is SMNVEV in the germline V gene (reference sequence). The CDR3 nucleotides read TGTGCCAGCAGTTTAAACTCAGGGAACACCGGGGAGCTGTTTTTT. Protein sequence: CASSLNSGNTGELFF.

This clonotype was observed a handful of times. V and J are TRBV5-1 and TRBJ2-7; D may be TRBD1 (5 bases). Between the trimmed V and J ends, which lost 0 bases and 7 bases, there was a span of 14 bases. Germline V gives CDR1 SGHRS, CDR2 YFSETQ. The CDR3 has 14 residues. CDR3 DNA sequence: TGCGCCAGCAGCTTGGAGACAGTTAAGGTAGAGCAGTACTTC. Amino acid sequence: CASSLETVKVEQYF.

This clonotype has at least ten counts. The chain recombines TRBV5-4 with TRBJ2-1; D possibly corresponds to TRBD1 (5 bases). V was pared by 0 bases and J by 7 bases, with 8 bases between. This CDR3 is 13 amino acids long. Germline CDR1 SGHNT, CDR2 YYREEE (reference sequence). CDR3 region: CASSLASGNEQFF. The CDR3 nucleotides read TGTGCCAGCAGCTTGGCCTCAGGGAATGAGCAGTTCTTC.

This clonotype was seen more than once but under ten times. The chain carries TRBV5-1 and TRBJ2-7, with D tentatively TRBD1 or TRBD2 (5 bases each). The CDR3 is 15 residues long. CDR1 is SGHRS, CDR2 YFSETQ, per germline. V gave up 1 base and J gave up 2 bases, with 13 bases separating them. The CDR3 DNA is TGCGCCAGCAGCTTGCTTCCCGGGACGGCCTACGAGCAGTACTTC. This encodes CASSLLPGTAYEQYF.

This clonotype has ten or more counts. This chain joins TRBV20-1 and TRBJ1-3; 10 bases match TRBD1. The CDR3 length is 16 residues. CDR1 is DFQATT and CDR2 is SNEGSKA in the germline V gene (reference sequence). With 4 bases clipped from V and 4 bases from J, the junction kept 10 bases outside the gene matches. This CDR3 is CSATRDRGKAGNTIYF. CDR3 in DNA: TGCAGTGCTACCCGGGACAGGGGCAAAGCGGGAAACACCATATATTTT.

The genes are TRBV20-1 and TRBJ2-7; 8 bases map to TRBD1. This CDR3 spans 14 amino acids. The junction had 9 bases not matched to a gene; V was cut back by 6 bases and J by 2 bases. Per the germline V gene, CDR1 is DFQATT and CDR2 is SNEGSKA (reference sequence). CDR3 sequence: CSAQFPGQAYEQYF. The CDR3 DNA reads as TGCAGTGCCCAATTCCCGGGACAGGCCTACGAGCAGTACTTC.

The chain combines TRBV20-1 with TRBJ2-2; D uncertain. There are 15 residues in the CDR3. V dropped 0 bases and J dropped 1 base, with 9 bases sitting between them. CDR1 and CDR2 (germline): DFQATT, SNEGSKA (reference sequence). The CDR3 here is CSAREGKGNTGELFF. The CDR3 region has the DNA TGCAGTGCTAGAGAAGGCAAGGGGAACACCGGGGAGCTGTTTTTT.

Ten or more counts support this clonotype. The rearrangement uses TRBV5-1 and TRBJ2-5, with 7 bases that match TRBD2. CDR3 size: 13 residues. Germline values: CDR1 SGHRS, CDR2 YFSETQ. J gave up 3 bases and V 4 bases, and 3 bases lay outside the gene matches. Here the CDR3 reads CASSLLAEETQYF. The CDR3 DNA is TGCGCCAGCAGCCTTCTAGCGGAAGAGACCCAGTACTTC.

The table lists this clonotype with a few counts. The V call is TRBV3-1, the J call TRBJ2-1, with a weak D call TRBD1 (7 bases). Per germline, CDR1 LGHDT and CDR2 YNNKEL (reference sequence). The CDR3 is 15 residues long. V shed 3 bases and J shed 7 bases, with 16 bases lying between them. The CDR3 loop is CASSQGQPGVNEQFF. For the CDR3, the DNA is TGTGCCAGCAGCCAGGGACAGCCGGGGGTAAATGAGCAGTTCTTC.

This CDR3 is CASSHYLGTDEKLFF. The CDR3, as DNA: TGTGCCAGCAGCCACTACCTGGGGACGGATGAAAAACTGTTTTTT. The chain combines TRBV7-9 with TRBJ1-4, with a possible D match to TRBD1 (5 bases). The CDR3 has 15 residues. Trimming took 5 bases from V and 6 from J, leaving 16 bases between them. CDR1 and CDR2 from the germline V gene are SEHNR and FQNEAQ (reference sequence). Based on the CDR3 plus reference TRBV7-9 and TRBJ1-4, the full variable domain is DTGVSQNPRHKITKRGQNVTFRCDPISEHNRLYWYRQTLGQGPEFLTYFQNEAQLEKSRLLSDRFSAERPKGSFSTLEIQRTEQGDSAMYLCASSHYLGTDEKLFFGSGTQLSVL.

This rearrangement joins TRBV12-3 or TRBV12-4 to TRBJ2-1, with 10 bases matching TRBD2. V dropped 5 bases and J dropped 7; count of bases not matched to a gene: 5. The CDR3 sequence is 14 residues long. CDR3 coding DNA: TGTGCCAGCAGTCTTAGCGGGGGGAGTAATGAGCAGTTCTTC. Protein sequence: CASSLSGGSNEQFF.

This chain connects TRBV27 to TRBJ2-1; a possible D gene is TRBD2 (6 bases). Looked up from germline, CDR1 is MNHEY and CDR2 is SMNVEV (reference sequence). V lost 3 bases and J 7 bases, leaving 13 bases between the germline ends. The CDR3 spans 14 residues. CDR3 in amino acids: CASSLLAEGNEQFF. Written as DNA, the CDR3 is TGTGCCAGCAGTTTGTTAGCGGAGGGGAATGAGCAGTTCTTC.

The CDR3 DNA sequence: TGTGCCAGCAGCGCCCCCCGGCAACCGATTAACTATGGCTACACCTTC. It translates to CASSAPRQPINYGYTF. V gene TRBV7-9 combines with J gene TRBJ1-2; unclear D gene. This CDR3 contains 16 residues. V was cut by 5 bases and J by 1 base, with 17 bases left in between. In germline, CDR1 is SEHNR, CDR2 FQNEAQ (reference sequence).

This clonotype has a handful of counts. The chain combines TRBV29-1 with TRBJ1-1; 9 nucleotides match TRBD1. V shed 4 bases, J shed 3 bases, and the junction held 3 bases outside the gene matches. Looked up from germline, CDR1 is SQVTM and CDR2 is ANQGSEA. The CDR3 is made up of 13 amino acids. The CDR3, as DNA: TGCAGCGTTGGAAGGACAGGGGACACTGAAGCTTTCTTT. Its translation: CSVGRTGDTEAFF.

The chain links TRBV7-9 to TRBJ1-1, with 12 bases aligning to TRBD1. Looked up from germline, CDR1 is SEHNR and CDR2 is FQNEAQ (reference sequence). V trimming: 3 bases; J trimming: 1 base; junction bases outside the gene matches: 12. The CDR3 contains 19 residues. The chain's CDR3 is CASSFYRDRGRVGNTEAFF. The CDR3, as DNA: TGTGCCAGCAGCTTCTACCGGGACAGGGGGCGAGTTGGGAACACTGAAGCTTTCTTT.

In DNA form, the CDR3 reads TGTGCCAGCAGTTACAGGGCCAATCAAGAGACCCAGTACTTC. Residues: CASSYRANQETQYF. The chain employs TRBV6-2 or TRBV6-3 and TRBJ2-5; D is uncertain. Trimming removed 2 bases from V and 2 bases from J, with 9 bases in between. The CDR3 is 14 residues long. From germline, CDR1 is MNHEY and CDR2 SVGEGT.

This chain connects TRBV9 to TRBJ2-7; 8 bases line up with TRBD2. The germline V gene has CDR1 SGDLS and CDR2 YYNGEE. The CDR3 extends over 16 amino acids. Unmatched junction bases numbered 8, after V lost 3 bases and J lost 0 bases. CDR3 residues: CASSADGGVISYEQYF. The CDR3 DNA sequence: TGTGCCAGCAGCGCCGACGGGGGGGTTATCTCCTACGAGCAGTACTTC.

The V and J genes are TRBV12-3 or TRBV12-4 and TRBJ1-5, with TRBD1 as a possible D gene (5 bases). The CDR3 has 13 amino acids. Trimming removed 6 bases from V and 1 base from J, with 7 bases in between. The CDR3 loop reads CASRRGSNQPQHF. CDR3 DNA sequence: TGTGCCAGCAGGCGGGGCAGCAATCAGCCCCAGCATTTT.